This TCR beta chain was sequenced for a study of blood T cell repertoires in COVID-19. The CDR3 extends over 15 amino acids. V was shortened by 6 bases and J by 0 bases, with 13 bases between the two germline ends. Germline CDR1 is SEHNR and CDR2 is FQNEAQ (reference sequence). TCRdb's copy holds only in-frame clones and misses some; the assay was immunoSEQ multiplex PCR. The sample carries over 35,000 clones, around nine tenths recorded once. The chain couples TRBV7-9 to TRBJ2-3, with TRBD1 as a possible D gene (6 bases). This clonotype was sampled from a man in his forties with COVID-19, enrolled during active disease. Sequencing was carried out using peripheral blood. CDR3 sequence: CASSSVGASTDTQYF. Written as DNA, the CDR3 is TGTGCCAGCAGTTCGGTGGGGGCTAGCACAGATACGCAGTATTTT.